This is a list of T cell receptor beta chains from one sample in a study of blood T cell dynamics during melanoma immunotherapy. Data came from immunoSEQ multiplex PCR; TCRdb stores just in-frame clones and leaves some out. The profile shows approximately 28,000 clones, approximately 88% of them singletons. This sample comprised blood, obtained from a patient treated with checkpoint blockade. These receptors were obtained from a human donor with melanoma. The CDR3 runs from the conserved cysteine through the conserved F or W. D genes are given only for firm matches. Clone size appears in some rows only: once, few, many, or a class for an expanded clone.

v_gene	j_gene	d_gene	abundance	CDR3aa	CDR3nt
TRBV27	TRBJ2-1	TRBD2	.	CASRNPAQLASYNEQFF	TGTGCCAGCAGAAACCCGGCGCAACTAGCGTCCTACAATGAGCAGTTCTTC
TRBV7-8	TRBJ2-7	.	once	CASSLEVGPVYEQYF	TGTGCCAGCAGCTTAGAGGTGGGGCCGGTCTACGAGCAGTACTTC
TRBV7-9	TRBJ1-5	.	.	CASSFSNGNQPQHF	TGTGCCAGCAGCTTTTCAAACGGGAATCAGCCCCAGCATTTT
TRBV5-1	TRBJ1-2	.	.	CASSRPGSYGYTF	TGCGCCAGCAGTCGACCGGGGAGCTATGGCTACACCTTC
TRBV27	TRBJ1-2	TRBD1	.	CASRPGTGDYGYTF	TGTGCCAGCAGACCCGGGACAGGGGACTATGGCTACACCTTC
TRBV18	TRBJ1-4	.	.	CASSPGGFATNEKLFF	TGTGCCAGCTCACCGGGAGGGTTTGCAACTAATGAAAAACTGTTTTTT
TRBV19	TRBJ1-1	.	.	CASRAVLNTEAFF	TGTGCCAGTAGGGCGGTGCTTAACACTGAAGCTTTCTTT
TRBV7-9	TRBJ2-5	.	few	CASSLISETQYF	TGTGCCAGCAGCTTGATAAGTGAGACCCAGTACTTC
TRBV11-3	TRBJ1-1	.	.	CASSLRGDTEAFF	TGTGCCAGCAGCTTAAGGGGGGACACTGAAGCTTTCTTT
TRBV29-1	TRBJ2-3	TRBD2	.	CSVELAGVSDTQYF	TGCAGCGTTGAGCTAGCGGGAGTATCAGATACGCAGTATTTT
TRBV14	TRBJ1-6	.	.	CASSLMIPANSPLHF	TGTGCCAGCAGCCTCATGATACCGGCGAATTCACCCCTCCACTTT
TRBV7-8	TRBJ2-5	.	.	CASSFKRGETQYF	TGTGCCAGCAGCTTTAAAAGAGGAGAGACCCAGTACTTC
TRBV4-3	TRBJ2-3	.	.	CASSQDKGPYTQYF	TGCGCCAGCAGCCAAGATAAAGGGCCATATACGCAGTATTTT
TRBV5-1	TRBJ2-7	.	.	CASSLRTARHEQYF	TGCGCCAGCAGCCTCCGGACCGCCCGACACGAGCAGTACTTC
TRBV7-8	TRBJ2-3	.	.	CASSFRRLRTDTQYF	TGTGCCAGCAGCTTCCGCAGACTTCGCACAGATACGCAGTATTTT
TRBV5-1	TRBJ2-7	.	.	CASSLTGTYEQYF	TGCGCCAGCAGCTTGACAGGGACCTACGAGCAGTACTTC
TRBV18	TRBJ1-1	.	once	CASSPSLEVNTEAFF	TGTGCCAGCTCACCTTCACTGGAAGTGAACACTGAAGCTTTCTTT
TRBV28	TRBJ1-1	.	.	CASSLRKNTEAFF	TGTGCCAGCAGTTTACGGAAGAACACTGAAGCTTTCTTT
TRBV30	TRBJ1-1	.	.	CAWSDDRTYSYTEAFF	TGTGCCTGGAGTGACGACAGGACCTACTCCTACACTGAAGCTTTCTTT
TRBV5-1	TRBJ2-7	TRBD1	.	CASSFAGQGSYEQYF	TGCGCCAGCAGCTTTGCTGGACAGGGGTCCTACGAGCAGTACTTC
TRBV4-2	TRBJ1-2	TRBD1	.	CASSQDLLTGNYGYTF	TGTGCCAGCAGCCAAGACCTGCTGACAGGGAACTATGGCTACACCTTC
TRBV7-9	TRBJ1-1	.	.	CASSFKPGTLSDTEAFF	TGTGCCAGCAGCTTTAAACCCGGGACATTGTCAGACACTGAAGCTTTCTTT
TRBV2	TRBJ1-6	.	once	CASSAGGNSPLHF	TGTGCCAGCAGTGCGGGGGGCAATTCACCCCTCCACTTT
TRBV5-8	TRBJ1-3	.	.	CASSLASSGNTIYF	TGTGCCAGCAGCTTGGCCAGCTCTGGAAACACCATATATTTT
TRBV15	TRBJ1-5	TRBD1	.	CATSAADRGGNQPQHF	TGTGCCACCAGCGCAGCGGACAGGGGAGGCAATCAGCCCCAGCATTTT
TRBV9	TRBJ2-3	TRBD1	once	CASRNEGQGADTQYF	TGTGCCTCAAGAAATGAGGGACAGGGAGCAGATACGCAGTATTTT
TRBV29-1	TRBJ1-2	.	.	CSSSDGYTF	TGCAGCTCCAGCGATGGCTACACCTTC
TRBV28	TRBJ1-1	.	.	CASSLAGVNTEAFF	TGTGCCAGCAGTTTGGCCGGGGTAAACACTGAAGCTTTCTTT